Shown below are 27 T cell receptor beta chains from a single sample sequenced in a study of shared clonotypes between healthy human individuals. The repertoire was sequenced with immunoSEQ multiplex PCR; TCRdb's copy has only in-frame clones and lacks some. The sample shows nearly 2 million clones, about 95% of them seen only once. CD45RO-negative CD8 cells positively selected for CCR7 made up the naive population, which excluded terminally differentiated effector memory CD45RA+ cells. The sample comprised naive CD8+ T cells sorted from blood. The receptors stem from a young man in good health.

Only a few counts were recorded for this clone. Other DNA sequences in this sample translate to the same CDR3. V gene TRBV27 combines with J gene TRBJ1-2; 10 positions match TRBD1. CDR1 and CDR2 (germline): MNHEY, SMNVEV (reference sequence). The CDR3 covers 14 residues. The J segment lost 4 bases and the V segment lost 4 bases, leaving 3 bases of the junction unmatched. Here the CDR3 reads CASSSTGGGYGYTF. Written as DNA, the CDR3 is TGTGCCAGCAGTTCGACAGGGGGCGGCTATGGCTACACCTTC.

Details on this clone: Other DNA sequences in the same sample also yield this CDR3. The chain recombines TRBV29-1 with TRBJ2-2; 9 bases line up with TRBD2. Germline assignment: CDR1 SQVTM and CDR2 ANQGSEA. With V trimmed by 4 bases and J by 3 bases, 0 bases remained unmatched. CDR3 length: 13 amino acids. The CDR3 region is CSVVAGDTGELFF. In nucleotides, the CDR3 is TGCAGCGTTGTAGCGGGGGACACCGGGGAGCTGTTTTTT.

Points on this clone: This CDR3 is also generated by other DNA sequences in the sample. V usage is TRBV5-1 and J usage is TRBJ2-1; D possibly corresponds to TRBD1 (7 bases). Between the trimmed V and J ends, which lost 1 base and 2 bases, there was a span of 10 bases. From germline, CDR1 is SGHRS and CDR2 YFSETQ. CDR3 length: 15 residues. The CDR3 is CASSLSGGPYNEQFF. The CDR3 nucleotides read TGCGCCAGCAGCTTGTCAGGGGGGCCCTACAATGAGCAGTTCTTC.

This rearrangement joins TRBV9 to TRBJ2-1; 7 bases are shared with TRBD2. The CDR3 has 15 amino acids. In germline, CDR1 is SGDLS, CDR2 YYNGEE. V trimming: 4 bases; J trimming: 7 bases; junction bases outside the gene matches: 11. The CDR3 sequence is CASSPGTILGNEQFF. In DNA form, the CDR3 reads TGTGCCAGCAGCCCGGGGACTATCTTGGGGAATGAGCAGTTCTTC.

This clone appeared a single time. This chain uses TRBV25-1 with TRBJ1-6, with TRBD1 matching over 9 bases. Germline trimming cut 4 bases from V and 8 bases from J; bases unmatched to any gene: 9. In germline, CDR1 is MGHDK, CDR2 SYGVNS. This CDR3 spans 16 amino acids. CDR3 sequence: CASSGDRVRQDSPLHF. In DNA, the CDR3 is TGTGCCAGCAGTGGGGACAGGGTGCGGCAGGATTCACCCCTCCACTTT.

This clone was seen a single time. The gene calls are TRBV11-2 and TRBJ2-7, with 11 bases fitting TRBD2. The germline V gene encodes CDR1 SGHAT and CDR2 FQNNGV. V shed 3 bases and J 4 bases; nucleotides not matched to a gene: 5. The CDR3 spans 15 residues. The CDR3 coding sequence is TGTGCCAGCAGCTTTACTAGCGGGAGTTTTTACGAGCAGTACTTC. It is translated as CASSFTSGSFYEQYF. Complete variable domain (other parts from reference TRBV11-2 and TRBJ2-7): EAGVAQSPRYKIIEKRQSVAFWCNPISGHATLYWYQQILGQGPKLLIQFQNNGVVDDSQLPKDRFSAERLKGVDSTLKIQPAKLEDSAVYLCASSFTSGSFYEQYFGPGTRLTVT.

The chain carries TRBV9 and TRBJ2-7, with 8 positions matching TRBD1. The V gene's germline CDR1 is SGDLS and CDR2 YYNGEE. This CDR3 contains 12 residues. V lost 10 bases to trimming and J lost 5 bases; unmatched junction nucleotides: 8. CDR3 in DNA: TGTGCCTCCGGGACAGGCTTCCACGAGCAGTACTTC. This codes for CASGTGFHEQYF.

Concerning this clone itself: Other DNA sequences in this specimen translate into the identical CDR3. The DNA for the CDR3 is TGTGCCAGTAGTATGGGGGACGAGCAGTACTTC. Translated: CASSMGDEQYF. This chain connects TRBV19 to TRBJ2-7; D possibly uses TRBD1 or TRBD2 (5 bases each). Germline CDR1 and CDR2: LNHDA and SQIVND (reference sequence). V dropped 3 bases and J dropped 5 bases, with 5 bases sitting between them. This CDR3 spans 11 amino acids.

The chain couples TRBV28 to TRBJ1-5; 9 nucleotides line up with TRBD1. Trimming cost V 2 bases and J 2 bases; bases outside gene matches: 10. Germline values: CDR1 MDHEN, CDR2 SYDVKM. The CDR3 contains 18 residues. In DNA, the CDR3 is TGTGCCAGCAGTTTAAGGGTAACAGGGGGCGCCGGCAATCAGCCCCAGCATTTT. Its translation is CASSLRVTGGAGNQPQHF.

As to this clone: The same CDR3 is also encoded by other DNA sequences in this sample. V usage is TRBV30 and J usage is TRBJ1-1, with TRBD1 as a possible D gene (5 bases). The germline V and J ends were trimmed by 2 bases and 1 base, with 8 bases remaining between them. CDR1 is GTSNPN, CDR2 SVGIG, per germline (reference sequence). This CDR3 has 13 residues. CDR3 DNA sequence: TGTGCCTGGAGTCATACAGGGAACACTGAAGCTTTCTTT. It specifies CAWSHTGNTEAFF.

This chain links TRBV7-9 with TRBJ2-7; no clear D. Trimming cost V 1 base and J 2 bases, with 12 bases left between them. This CDR3 contains 15 residues. Germline-derived CDR1 and CDR2 are SEHNR and FQNEAQ (reference sequence). The CDR3 loop reads CASSLEGRRAYEQYF. CDR3 DNA: TGTGCCAGCAGCTTAGAAGGCAGGCGCGCCTACGAGCAGTACTTC.

The chain links TRBV13 to TRBJ1-5, with D unresolved. Trimming removed 0 bases at V and 6 bases at J, with 9 bases between. The germline gives CDR1 PRHDT, CDR2 FYEKMQ (reference sequence). The CDR3 contains 14 residues. The DNA for the CDR3 is TGTGCCAGCAGCTTAGGCCGGGGTTTTCAGCCCCAGCATTTT. Its translation: CASSLGRGFQPQHF.

The V gene is TRBV27, the J gene TRBJ2-7, with TRBD2 identical over 10 bases. CDR1 and CDR2 (germline): MNHEY, SMNVEV (reference sequence). The trim removed 6 bases at V and 5 bases at J, leaving 7 bases unmatched. The CDR3 is 14 amino acids. This chain's CDR3 is CASSSSGSLDEQYF. The CDR3 coding sequence is TGTGCCAGCAGCTCTAGCGGGAGTCTCGACGAGCAGTACTTC.

A note on this clone: One end of the junction fails to match germline, which may point to a read error. The V gene is TRBV7-2, the J gene TRBJ1-2; D call uncertain. Germline CDR1 and CDR2: SGHTA and FQGNSA. This CDR3 has 8 residues. The CDR3 sequence: CASSPHDF. As DNA, the CDR3 is TGTGCCAGCAGCCCGCATGACTTC.

The J gene is TRBJ1-1, the V gene TRBV28; D may be TRBD1 (5 bases). The germline V gene encodes CDR1 MDHEN and CDR2 SYDVKM. Trimming cost V 5 bases and J 1 base, with 11 bases left between them. This CDR3 has 14 residues. The CDR3, as DNA: TGTGCCAGCAGTACCTGGGGGGGGAACACTGAAGCTTTCTTT. The encoded protein is CASSTWGGNTEAFF.

Remarks on this clone: Distinct nucleotide sequences in the sample also encode this CDR3. The gene calls are TRBV5-4 and TRBJ2-7; no clear D gene. This CDR3 is 13 amino acids long. Trimming removed 0 bases from V and 4 bases from J, with 8 bases in between. Germline CDR1 and CDR2: SGHNT and YYREEE (reference sequence). CDR3 residues: CASSLGGGYEQYF. The CDR3 bases are TGTGCCAGCAGCTTGGGAGGTGGGTACGAGCAGTACTTC.

CDR3 residues: CASSRTPIGTGHYGYTF. CDR3 bases: TGCGCCAGCAGCCGTACACCTATTGGGACAGGGCACTATGGCTACACCTTC. The chain combines TRBV4-1 with TRBJ1-2, with 9 bases fitting TRBD1. Germline loops: CDR1 MGHRA, CDR2 YSYEKL. CDR3 length: 17 residues. Trimming at V came to 4 bases and at J to 3 bases, leaving 12 bases not matched to a gene.

This rearrangement joins TRBV5-1 to TRBJ1-1; D not certain. The CDR3 has 11 amino acids. Trimming removed 4 bases at V and 8 bases at J, with 9 bases between. Looked up from germline, CDR1 is SGHRS and CDR2 is YFSETQ. The CDR3 DNA is TGCGCCAGCAGCGAAGTAGGGGAAGCTTTCTTT. Translating gives CASSEVGEAFF.

This rearrangement joins TRBV2 to TRBJ2-7, with 7 bases fitting TRBD2. V shed 8 bases and J 0 bases; nucleotides not matched to a gene: 4. CDR1 and CDR2 (germline): SNHLY, FYNNEI. This CDR3 comprises 13 residues. CDR3 sequence reads: CASARGTSYEQYF. The CDR3 DNA is TGTGCCAGCGCGCGGGGGACCTCCTACGAGCAGTACTTC.

This rearrangement joins TRBV7-9 to TRBJ2-3; 8 bases map to TRBD2. Germline V CDR1 and CDR2: SEHNR, FQNEAQ (reference sequence). The CDR3 consists of 17 residues. The trim removed 5 bases at V and 3 bases at J, leaving 13 bases unmatched. The CDR3 DNA follows: TGTGCCAGCAGCGACGGACTAGGACCGGGGGGGACAGATACGCAGTATTTT. It yields the protein CASSDGLGPGGTDTQYF. Together with reference TRBV7-9 and TRBJ2-3, the CDR3 gives the full variable domain: DTGVSQNPRHKITKRGQNVTFRCDPISEHNRLYWYRQTLGQGPEFLTYFQNEAQLEKSRLLSDRFSAERPKGSFSTLEIQRTEQGDSAMYLCASSDGLGPGGTDTQYFGPGTRLTVL.

The V gene is TRBV19, the J gene TRBJ2-1; weak D call: TRBD1 (5 bases). The germline V gene encodes CDR1 LNHDA and CDR2 SQIVND (reference sequence). The V gene lost 3 bases and the J gene lost 5 bases, with 14 bases spanning the gap. The CDR3 is 15 amino acids. Here the CDR3 reads CASSIWAQENNEQFF. CDR3 DNA sequence: TGTGCCAGTAGTATTTGGGCACAGGAAAACAATGAGCAGTTCTTC.

This rearrangement joins TRBV27 to TRBJ2-1, with 8 positions matching TRBD2. The J segment lost 0 bases and the V segment lost 1 base, leaving 5 bases of the junction unmatched. The CDR3 is made up of 17 amino acids. Germline CDR1 MNHEY, CDR2 SMNVEV (reference sequence). In DNA form, the CDR3 reads TGTGCCAGCAGTTTATGGACGGGGGGGAGCTCCTACAATGAGCAGTTCTTC. The encoded protein is CASSLWTGGSSYNEQFF.

With respect to this clone: The same CDR3 arises from other DNA sequences in this sample as well. DNA for the CDR3: TGTGCCAGCAGCTTCGGGACAGGGAACTACGAGCAGTACTTC. Translating gives CASSFGTGNYEQYF. The V gene is TRBV11-2, the J gene TRBJ2-7, with 9 positions matching TRBD1. V lost 3 bases, J lost 3 bases, and 3 bases stayed unmatched. The CDR3 spans 14 residues. The germline CDR1 and CDR2 sequences are SGHAT and FQNNGV.

The chain joins TRBV7-9 to TRBJ2-1, with a possible D match to TRBD1 (6 bases). The CDR3 length is 16 residues. The V gene's germline CDR1 is SEHNR and CDR2 FQNEAQ (reference sequence). V was cut by 4 bases and J by 7 bases, with 20 bases left in between. This CDR3 reads CASSSSEGGPGNEQFF. DNA of the CDR3: TGTGCCAGCAGCTCCTCAGAAGGGGGACCGGGGAATGAGCAGTTCTTC.

The gene calls are TRBV9 and TRBJ2-3, with 9 bases lining up with TRBD2. The CDR3 consists of 18 residues. V shed 0 bases, J shed 0 bases, and the junction held 8 bases outside the gene matches. Germline V lookup: CDR1 SGDLS, CDR2 YYNGEE. CDR3 in DNA: TGTGCCAGCAGCGTAGAGGGGCTAGCGGGGTTTAGCACAGATACGCAGTATTTT. It encodes CASSVEGLAGFSTDTQYF.

This chain uses TRBV14 with TRBJ2-7, with a tentative D call TRBD2 (5 bases). This CDR3 comprises 15 residues. With 1 base removed from V and 0 bases from J, the gap between germline ends came to 10 bases. The germline CDR1 and CDR2 sequences are SGHDN and FVKESK. DNA of the CDR3: TGTGCCAGCAGCCAAGGACGGAGGCCCTCCTACGAGCAGTACTTC. As protein: CASSQGRRPSYEQYF.

The chain links TRBV7-2 to TRBJ1-5; 7 bases align to TRBD1. This CDR3 is built from 16 residues. V shed 5 bases and J 7 bases; nucleotides not matched to a gene: 14. Germline CDR1 reads SGHTA; CDR2 reads FQGNSA. The CDR3 sequence is CASSPRGGRTEQPQHF. The CDR3 bases are TGTGCCAGCAGCCCACGAGGGGGCCGGACCGAACAGCCCCAGCATTTT.